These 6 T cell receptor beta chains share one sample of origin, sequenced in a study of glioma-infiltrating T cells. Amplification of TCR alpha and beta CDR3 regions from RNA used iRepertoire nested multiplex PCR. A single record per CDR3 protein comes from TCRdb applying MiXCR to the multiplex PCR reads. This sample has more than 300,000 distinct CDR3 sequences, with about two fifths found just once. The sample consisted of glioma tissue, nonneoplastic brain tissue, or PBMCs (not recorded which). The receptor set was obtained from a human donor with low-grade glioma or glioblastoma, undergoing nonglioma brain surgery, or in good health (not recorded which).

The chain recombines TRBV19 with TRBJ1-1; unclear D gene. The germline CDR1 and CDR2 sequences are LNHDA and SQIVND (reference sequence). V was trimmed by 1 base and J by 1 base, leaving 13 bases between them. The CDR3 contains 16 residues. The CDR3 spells CASSIGGVLANTEAFF. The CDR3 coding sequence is TGTGCCAGTAGTATAGGCGGGGTTCTTGCGAACACTGAAGCTTTCTTT.

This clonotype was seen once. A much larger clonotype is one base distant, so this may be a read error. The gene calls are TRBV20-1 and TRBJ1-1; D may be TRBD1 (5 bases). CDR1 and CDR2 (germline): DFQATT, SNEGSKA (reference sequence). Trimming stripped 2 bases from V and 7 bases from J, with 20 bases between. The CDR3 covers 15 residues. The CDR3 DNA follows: TGCAGTGCTAGAAAGGCAGGGCAGGGCGGCAGTGAAGCTTTCTTT. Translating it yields CSARKAGQGGSEAFF.

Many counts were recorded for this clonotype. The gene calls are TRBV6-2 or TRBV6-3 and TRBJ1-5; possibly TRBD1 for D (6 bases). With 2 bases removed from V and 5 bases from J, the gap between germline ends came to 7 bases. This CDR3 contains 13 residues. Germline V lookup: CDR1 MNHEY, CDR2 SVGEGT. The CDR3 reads CASSYTGYQPQHF. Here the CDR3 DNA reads TGTGCCAGCAGTTACACAGGGTATCAGCCCCAGCATTTT.

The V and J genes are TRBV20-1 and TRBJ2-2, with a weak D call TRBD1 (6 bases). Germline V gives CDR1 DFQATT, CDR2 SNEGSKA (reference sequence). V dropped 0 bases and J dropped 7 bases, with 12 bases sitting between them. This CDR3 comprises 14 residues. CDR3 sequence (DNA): TGCAGTGCTAGAGAGGCAGGGGAAGACGGGGAGCTGTTTTTT. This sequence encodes CSAREAGEDGELFF.

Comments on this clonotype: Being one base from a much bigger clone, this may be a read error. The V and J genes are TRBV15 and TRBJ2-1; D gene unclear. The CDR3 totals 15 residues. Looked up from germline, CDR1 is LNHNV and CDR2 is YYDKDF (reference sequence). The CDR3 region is CATSRDFNPSNEKFF. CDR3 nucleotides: TGTGCCACCAGCAGAGATTTTAACCCGAGCAATGAGAAGTTCTTC.

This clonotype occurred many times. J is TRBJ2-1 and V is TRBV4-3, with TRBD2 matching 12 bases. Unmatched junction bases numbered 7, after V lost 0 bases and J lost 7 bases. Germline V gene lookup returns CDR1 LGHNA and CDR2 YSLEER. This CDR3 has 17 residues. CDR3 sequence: CASSQDGRLAGDNEQFF. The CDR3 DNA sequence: TGCGCCAGCAGCCAAGATGGGCGACTAGCGGGAGATAATGAGCAGTTCTTC.